These 27 T cell receptor beta chains were all obtained from the same sample, sequenced in a study of blood T cell repertoires in COVID-19. Sequencing was performed with immunoSEQ multiplex PCR; in TCRdb, only in-frame clones are kept and a portion is missing. Of fewer than 350,000 clones detected, over 75% appear once; the ten largest clones hold 9.4%. The sequenced sample consisted of peripheral blood. Receptors were obtained from a man in his late teens or twenties with active or convalescent COVID-19.

The CDR3 region has the DNA TGCGCCAGCAGCTTGGTATACAGGGCGAACACCGGGGAGCTGTTTTTT. Amino acid sequence: CASSLVYRANTGELFF. J is TRBJ2-2 and V is TRBV5-1, with a weak D call TRBD1 (6 bases). Per the germline V gene, CDR1 is SGHRS and CDR2 is YFSETQ. V shed 0 bases and J shed 0 bases, with 9 bases lying between them. The CDR3 totals 16 residues.

The genes are TRBV9 and TRBJ2-7; maybe TRBD2 (6 bases). Trimming stripped 3 bases from V and 5 bases from J, with 12 bases between. The CDR3 contains 13 residues. Germline CDR1 and CDR2: SGDLS and YYNGEE. The CDR3 bases are TGTGCCAGCAGCGAAGGGACTTCCAACGAGCAGTACTTC. Residues: CASSEGTSNEQYF. Using reference TRBV9 and TRBJ2-7 for the parts outside the CDR3, the full variable domain is DSGVTQTPKHLITATGQRVTLRCSPRSGDLSVYWYQQSLDQGLQFLIQYYNGEERAKGNILERFSAQQFPDLHSELNLSSLELGDSALYFCASSEGTSNEQYFGPGTRLTVT.

The chain employs TRBV7-3 and TRBJ2-3, with D perhaps matching TRBD1 (6 bases). Germline lookup yields CDR1 SGHTA and CDR2 FQGTGA. The V end lost 5 bases, the J end lost 2 bases, and 17 bases lay between the germline ends. The CDR3 is 16 amino acids. The CDR3, as DNA: TGTGCCAGCAGCCGAAACCGGGACACAAACACAGATACGCAGTATTTT. This encodes CASSRNRDTNTDTQYF.

This chain links TRBV5-5 with TRBJ1-2; possibly TRBD1 for D (6 bases). CDR1 SGHKS and CDR2 YYEKEE come from the germline V gene (reference sequence). The CDR3 length is 16 residues. Trimming removed 3 bases at V and 4 bases at J, with 19 bases between. As DNA, the CDR3 is TGTGCCAGCAGCTCCACCCAAGGACAGCAGTTCTATGGCTACACCTTC. Protein: CASSSTQGQQFYGYTF.

With respect to this clone: At the DNA level, this CDR3 is encoded by other sequences in the same sample as well. The chain links TRBV4-1 to TRBJ1-5; D remains unclear. Germline V gives CDR1 MGHRA, CDR2 YSYEKL. This CDR3 is 15 amino acids long. Trimming cost V 0 bases and J 1 base, with 7 bases left between them. The CDR3 nucleotides read TGCGCCAGCAGCCAAGATCGAGGGAGCAATCAGCCCCAGCATTTT. This sequence encodes CASSQDRGSNQPQHF.

The chain carries TRBV7-2 and TRBJ2-1, with 9 bases lining up with TRBD1. The germline V gene encodes CDR1 SGHTA and CDR2 FQGNSA. The J segment lost 8 bases and the V segment lost 5 bases, leaving 10 bases of the junction unmatched. This CDR3 is built from 15 residues. CDR3 sequence (DNA): TGTGCCAGCAGCAACTGGACAGGGGTGAGGGATGAGCAGTTCTTC. Protein sequence: CASSNWTGVRDEQFF.

The rearrangement joins TRBV5-6 to TRBJ2-7; the D gene is possibly TRBD2 (5 bases). This CDR3 is 14 amino acids long. Germline lookup yields CDR1 SGHDT and CDR2 YYEEEE. The V and J ends lost 4 bases and 4 bases respectively, with 15 bases between them. The CDR3 region is CASSAGLGGYEQYF. The CDR3, as DNA: TGTGCCAGCAGCGCAGGTCTAGGAGGTTACGAGCAGTACTTC.

The chain employs TRBV5-1 and TRBJ1-1; D gene uncertain. Germline V gene lookup returns CDR1 SGHRS and CDR2 YFSETQ. Deletions cut 0 bases from V and 3 bases from J, with 15 bases between. The CDR3 has 16 residues. The CDR3 DNA follows: TGCGCCAGCAGCTTGGGGACCGGGGTGGGCGACACTGAAGCTTTCTTT. It translates to CASSLGTGVGDTEAFF. The entire variable domain, with the rest obtained from reference TRBV5-1 and TRBJ1-1, is as follows: KAGVTQTPRYLIKTRGQQVTLSCSPISGHRSVSWYQQTPGQGLQFLFEYFSETQRNKGNFPGRFSGRQFSNSRSEMNVSTLELGDSALYLCASSLGTGVGDTEAFFGQGTRLTVV.

The rearrangement links TRBV2 to TRBJ1-5; D not certain. The ends were cut back, 6 bases at V and 4 bases at J, with 16 bases in the middle. The germline V gene encodes CDR1 SNHLY and CDR2 FYNNEI. CDR3 length: 15 amino acids. CDR3 sequence (DNA): TGTGCCAGCAGCGGTCCGACAAACGATAATCAGCCCCAGCATTTT. Its protein product is CASSGPTNDNQPQHF.

The rearrangement uses TRBV7-6 and TRBJ2-7; 7 bases are shared with TRBD2. V lost 4 bases and J lost 3; bases outside the gene matches: 9. Germline V CDR1 and CDR2: SGHVS, FNYEAQ. The CDR3 covers 15 residues. The chain's CDR3 is CASSSGSGLHYEQYF. Written as DNA, the CDR3 is TGTGCCAGCAGCTCCGGTTCGGGACTACACTACGAGCAGTACTTC.

V and J are TRBV27 and TRBJ1-5, with unresolved D. Germline CDR1 reads MNHEY; CDR2 reads SMNVEV (reference sequence). Trimming shortened V by 0 bases and J by 7 bases, and 7 bases separated the two germline ends. The CDR3 runs to 13 residues. The CDR3 is CASSLSPRQPQHF. CDR3 sequence (DNA): TGTGCCAGCAGTTTATCACCGAGGCAGCCCCAGCATTTT.

The chain has TRBV27 and TRBJ1-1; 10 bases align to TRBD1. The V gene end was trimmed by 2 bases and the J gene end by 7 bases; junction bases not matched to a gene: 7. Germline CDR1 and CDR2: MNHEY and SMNVEV (reference sequence). This CDR3 has 15 residues. In DNA, the CDR3 is TGTGCCAGCAGTTTAAGGGACAGGGGCGGGGGTGAAGCTTTCTTT. This sequence encodes CASSLRDRGGGEAFF.

The rearrangement joins TRBV5-4 to TRBJ2-7; TRBD1 matches 7 bases. The CDR3 runs 15 residues. V was clipped by 3 bases and J by 6 bases; unmatched bases: 12. Germline CDR1 SGHNT, CDR2 YYREEE (reference sequence). The CDR3 sequence: CASSSNRGRLREQYF. The CDR3 bases are TGTGCCAGCAGCTCAAACAGGGGCCGGTTGCGCGAGCAGTACTTC.

In DNA, the CDR3 is TGTGCCAGCAGCCCGGGACAGGGAGATAATGGCTACACCTTC. Amino acids: CASSPGQGDNGYTF. The chain has TRBV4-2 and TRBJ1-2, with 9 bases that match TRBD1. This CDR3 contains 14 residues. After removal of 4 bases from V and 6 bases from J, the junction contained 6 bases not matched to a gene. The germline CDR1 and CDR2 sequences are LGHNA and YNFKEQ.

The rearrangement uses TRBV3-1 (or the pseudogene TRBV3-2) and TRBJ1-3, with no clear D. Germline assignment: CDR1 LGHDT and CDR2 YNNKEL (reference sequence). This CDR3 spans 15 amino acids. V was cut by 7 bases and J by 0 bases, with 13 bases left in between. The CDR3 DNA sequence: TGTGCCAGCACCCCCCTGGGGAGCTCTGGAAACACCATATATTTT. Translating it yields CASTPLGSSGNTIYF.

V and J are TRBV9 and TRBJ1-1; 8 bases are shared with TRBD1. Germline trimming cut 4 bases from V and 7 bases from J; bases unmatched to any gene: 12. The CDR3 loop spans 15 amino acids. Germline lookup yields CDR1 SGDLS and CDR2 YYNGEE. The CDR3 region has the DNA TGTGCCAGCAGCCCCGGACAGGGCGTTTTGGATGAAGCTTTCTTT. Translated, it gives CASSPGQGVLDEAFF.

The chain carries TRBV3-1 (or the pseudogene TRBV3-2) and TRBJ2-1, with a weak D call TRBD2 (6 bases). The V gene lost 3 bases and the J gene lost 16 bases, with 13 bases spanning the gap. CDR1 and CDR2 from the germline V gene are LGHDT and YNNKEL (reference sequence). This CDR3 is built from 11 residues. This CDR3 is CASSQSRGFFF. Written as DNA, the CDR3 is TGTGCCAGCAGCCAGTCCCGGGGGTTCTTCTTC.

A single count supports this clone. This chain joins TRBV11-2 and TRBJ1-1; TRBD1 matches 8 bases. This CDR3 spans 13 amino acids. Germline V gene data show CDR1 as SGHAT and CDR2 as FQNNGV. J lost 9 bases, V lost 5 bases, and 8 bases had no gene match. CDR3 nucleotides: TGTGCCAGCAGCCCAGGACAGGGTGGTAAAGCTTTCTTT. Translated: CASSPGQGGKAFF.

V and J are TRBV6-6 and TRBJ1-5; D is perhaps TRBD1 (6 bases). Trimming took off 6 bases at V and 0 bases at J, with 24 bases between the two ends. The germline CDR1 and CDR2 sequences are MNHNY and SVGAGI (reference sequence). The CDR3 contains 19 residues. The CDR3 DNA follows: TGTGCCAGCAGCTACCCCGGGACAAGCTCTTACATTAGCAATCAGCCCCAGCATTTT. It encodes CASSYPGTSSYISNQPQHF.

This clone was observed a few times. The chain couples TRBV5-4 to TRBJ2-7, with D tentatively TRBD1 (5 bases). Trimming removed 3 bases from V and 0 bases from J, with 13 bases in between. Germline CDR1 is SGHNT and CDR2 is YYREEE (reference sequence). CDR3 size: 15 residues. CDR3 region: CASSSWQGSSYEQYF. The CDR3 DNA is TGTGCCAGCAGCTCGTGGCAGGGTAGCTCCTACGAGCAGTACTTC.

The CDR3 reads CASSPSDRGTGQYF. In DNA form, the CDR3 reads TGTGCCAGCTCACCAAGCGACAGGGGTACAGGGCAGTACTTC. V usage is TRBV18 and J usage is TRBJ2-7, with 8 bases lining up with TRBD1. Germline V gene data show CDR1 as KGHSH and CDR2 as LQKENI. The trim removed 2 bases at V and 9 bases at J, leaving 9 bases unmatched. CDR3 length equals 14 residues.

V usage is TRBV12-3 or TRBV12-4 and J usage is TRBJ1-1; the D gene is possibly TRBD1 (5 bases). The CDR3 length is 10 residues. The V end lost 5 bases, the J end lost 11 bases, and 9 bases lay between the germline ends. DNA for the CDR3: TGTGCCAGCAGTGGGGGAGGGGCTTTCTTT. Amino acid sequence: CASSGGGAFF.

The rearrangement joins TRBV5-1 to TRBJ2-5; 12 nucleotides align to TRBD2. The junction had 6 bases not matched to a gene; V was cut back by 3 bases and J by 3 bases. CDR1 and CDR2 (germline): SGHRS, YFSETQ. The CDR3 is 16 residues long. The CDR3, as DNA: TGCGCCAGCAGCTGGGGACTAGCGGGTACCGAAGAGACCCAGTACTTC. This encodes CASSWGLAGTEETQYF.

The count of this clone is one. The chain employs TRBV6-5 and TRBJ1-5; D gene uncertain. V dropped 4 bases and J dropped 7 bases, with 8 bases sitting between them. CDR1 MNHEY and CDR2 SVGAGI come from the germline V gene. The CDR3 covers 12 residues. CDR3 sequence reads: CASSFHGQPQHF. CDR3 nucleotides: TGTGCCAGCAGTTTTCACGGGCAGCCCCAGCATTTT.

The chain recombines TRBV6-1 with TRBJ2-7; D perhaps matches TRBD2 (5 bases). Germline V gene data show CDR1 as MNHNS and CDR2 as SASEGT. Trimming left V 5 bases short and J 3 bases short, with 11 bases between. This CDR3 is 13 amino acids long. CDR3 sequence reads: CASSPPGNYEQYF. The CDR3 DNA follows: TGTGCCAGCAGTCCCCCCGGGAACTACGAGCAGTACTTC.

CDR3 residues: CASSYGTGTPYEQYF. CDR3 nucleotides: TGTGCCAGCAGTTACGGGACAGGCACCCCCTACGAGCAGTACTTC. The chain carries TRBV6-5 and TRBJ2-7, with 8 bases aligning to TRBD1. V lost 2 bases, J lost 2 bases, and 5 bases stayed unmatched. This CDR3 contains 15 residues. Germline V gives CDR1 MNHEY, CDR2 SVGAGI.

The chain employs TRBV7-9 and TRBJ1-2; D possibly corresponds to TRBD1 (5 bases). The V end lost 5 bases, the J end lost 5 bases, and 9 bases lay between the germline ends. Germline V gene lookup returns CDR1 SEHNR and CDR2 FQNEAQ (reference sequence). This CDR3 has 12 residues. This CDR3 is CASSPDSYGYTF. As DNA, the CDR3 is TGTGCCAGCAGCCCTGACAGTTATGGCTACACCTTC.